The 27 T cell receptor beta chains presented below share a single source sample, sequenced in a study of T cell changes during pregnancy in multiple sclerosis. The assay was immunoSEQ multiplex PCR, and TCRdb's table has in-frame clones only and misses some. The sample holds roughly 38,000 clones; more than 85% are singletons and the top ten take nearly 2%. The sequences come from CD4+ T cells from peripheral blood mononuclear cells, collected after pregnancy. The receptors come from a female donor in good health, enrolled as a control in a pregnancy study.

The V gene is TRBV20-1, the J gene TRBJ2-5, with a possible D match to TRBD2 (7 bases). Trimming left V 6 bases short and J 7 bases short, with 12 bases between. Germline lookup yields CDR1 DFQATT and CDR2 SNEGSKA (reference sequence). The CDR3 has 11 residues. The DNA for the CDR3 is TGCAGTGCGTCGGGGGGCGGGACCCAGTACTTC. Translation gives CSASGGGTQYF.

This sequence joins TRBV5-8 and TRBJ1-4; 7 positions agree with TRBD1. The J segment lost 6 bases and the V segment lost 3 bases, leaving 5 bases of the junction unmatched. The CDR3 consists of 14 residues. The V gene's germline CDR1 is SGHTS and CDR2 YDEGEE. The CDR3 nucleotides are TGTGCCAGCAGCTCCTACGGGACAGATGAAAAACTGTTTTTT. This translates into CASSSYGTDEKLFF.

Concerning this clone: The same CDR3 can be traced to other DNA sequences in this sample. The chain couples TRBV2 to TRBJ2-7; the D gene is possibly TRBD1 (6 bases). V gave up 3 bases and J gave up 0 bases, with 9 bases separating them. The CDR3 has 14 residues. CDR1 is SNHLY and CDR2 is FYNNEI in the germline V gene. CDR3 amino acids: CASSETGSSYEQYF. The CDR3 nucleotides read TGTGCCAGCAGTGAGACAGGAAGCTCCTACGAGCAGTACTTC. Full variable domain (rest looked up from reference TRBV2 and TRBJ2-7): EPEVTQTPSHQVTQMGQEVILRCVPISNHLYFYWYRQILGQKVEFLVSFYNNEISEKSEIFDDQFSVERPDGSNFTLKIRSTKLEDSAMYFCASSETGSSYEQYFGPGTRLTVT.

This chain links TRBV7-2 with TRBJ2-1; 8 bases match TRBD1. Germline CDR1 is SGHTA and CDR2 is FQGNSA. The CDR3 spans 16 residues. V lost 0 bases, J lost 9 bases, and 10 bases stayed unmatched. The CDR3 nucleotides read TGTGCCAGCAGCTTAGCCAGGGGGCATTTAGTAGGTGAGCAGTTCTTC. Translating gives CASSLARGHLVGEQFF.

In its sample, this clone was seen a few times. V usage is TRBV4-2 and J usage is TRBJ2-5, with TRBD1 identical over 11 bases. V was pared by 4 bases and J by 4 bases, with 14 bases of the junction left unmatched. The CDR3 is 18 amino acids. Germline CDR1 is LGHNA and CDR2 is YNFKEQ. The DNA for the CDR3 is TGTGCCAGCAGCCCGGAAGGGACAGGGGGTATTGTATTAGAGACCCAGTACTTC. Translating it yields CASSPEGTGGIVLETQYF.

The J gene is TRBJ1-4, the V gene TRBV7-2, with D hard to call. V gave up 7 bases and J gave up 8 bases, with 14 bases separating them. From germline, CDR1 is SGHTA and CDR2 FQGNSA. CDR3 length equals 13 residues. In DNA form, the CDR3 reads TGTGCCAGCACGGACGGGGTAAACGAAAAACTGTTTTTT. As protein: CASTDGVNEKLFF.

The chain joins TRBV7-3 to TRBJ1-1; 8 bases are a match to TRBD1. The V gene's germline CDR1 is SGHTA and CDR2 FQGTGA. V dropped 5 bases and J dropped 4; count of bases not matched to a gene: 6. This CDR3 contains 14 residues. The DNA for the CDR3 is TGTGCCAGCAGCCATACCAGGGGGCTCACTGAAGCTTTCTTT. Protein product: CASSHTRGLTEAFF.

The CDR3 sequence is CASSAHTGVNTEAFF. The CDR3 bases are TGTGCCAGCAGCGCACACACAGGGGTGAACACTGAAGCTTTCTTT. This rearrangement joins TRBV5-4 to TRBJ1-1; 7 bases are a match to TRBD1. V lost 4 bases to trimming and J lost 0 bases; unmatched junction nucleotides: 6. The CDR3 runs 15 residues. Per germline, CDR1 SGHNT and CDR2 YYREEE (reference sequence).

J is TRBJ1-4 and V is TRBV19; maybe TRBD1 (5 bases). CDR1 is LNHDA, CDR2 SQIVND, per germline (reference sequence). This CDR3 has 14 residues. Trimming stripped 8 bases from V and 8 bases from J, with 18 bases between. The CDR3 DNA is TGTGCCAGTCGTGCAGGGCTGCTAAACGAAAAACTGTTTTTT. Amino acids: CASRAGLLNEKLFF.

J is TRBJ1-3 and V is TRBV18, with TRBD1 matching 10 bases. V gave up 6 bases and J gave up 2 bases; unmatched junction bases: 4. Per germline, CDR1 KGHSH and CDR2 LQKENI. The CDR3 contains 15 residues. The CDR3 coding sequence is TGTGCCAGCTCGCGGGGACAGGGGACTGGAAACACCATATATTTT. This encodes CASSRGQGTGNTIYF.

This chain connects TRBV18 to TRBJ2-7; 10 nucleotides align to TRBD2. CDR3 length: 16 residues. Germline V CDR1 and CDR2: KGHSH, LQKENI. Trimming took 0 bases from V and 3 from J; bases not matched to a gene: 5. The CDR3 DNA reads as TGTGCCAGCTCACCACCGGGACTAGCGAAGGGCTACGAGCAGTACTTC. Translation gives CASSPPGLAKGYEQYF. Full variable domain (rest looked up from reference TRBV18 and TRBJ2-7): NAGVMQNPRHLVRRRGQEARLRCSPMKGHSHVYWYRQLPEEGLKFMVYLQKENIIDESGMPKERFSAEFPKEGPSILRIQQVVRGDSAAYFCASSPPGLAKGYEQYFGPGTRLTVT.

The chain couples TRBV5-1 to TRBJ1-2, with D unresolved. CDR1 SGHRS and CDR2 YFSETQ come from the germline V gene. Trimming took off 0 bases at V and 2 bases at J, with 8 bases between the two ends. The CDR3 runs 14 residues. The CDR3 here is CASSLDAENYGYTF. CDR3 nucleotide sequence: TGCGCCAGCAGCTTGGATGCTGAGAACTATGGCTACACCTTC.

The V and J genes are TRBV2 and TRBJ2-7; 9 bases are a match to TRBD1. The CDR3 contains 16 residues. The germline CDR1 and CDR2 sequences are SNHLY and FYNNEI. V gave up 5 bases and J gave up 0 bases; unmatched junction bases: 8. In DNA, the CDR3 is TGTGCCAGCAGTATCGGACCGGGACAGGGCTCCTACGAGCAGTACTTC. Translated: CASSIGPGQGSYEQYF.

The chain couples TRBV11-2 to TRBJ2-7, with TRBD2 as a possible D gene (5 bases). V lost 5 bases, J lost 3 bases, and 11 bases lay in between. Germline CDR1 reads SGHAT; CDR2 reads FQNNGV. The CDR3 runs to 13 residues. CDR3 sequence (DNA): TGTGCCAGCAGCCCAGACGGGGTCTACGAGCAGTACTTC. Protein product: CASSPDGVYEQYF.

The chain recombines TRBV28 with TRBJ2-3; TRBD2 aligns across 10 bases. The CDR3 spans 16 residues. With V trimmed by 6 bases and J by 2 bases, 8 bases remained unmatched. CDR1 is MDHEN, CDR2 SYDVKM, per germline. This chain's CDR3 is CASSRRLAGNTDTQYF. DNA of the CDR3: TGTGCCAGCAGCCGCAGACTAGCGGGTAACACAGATACGCAGTATTTT.

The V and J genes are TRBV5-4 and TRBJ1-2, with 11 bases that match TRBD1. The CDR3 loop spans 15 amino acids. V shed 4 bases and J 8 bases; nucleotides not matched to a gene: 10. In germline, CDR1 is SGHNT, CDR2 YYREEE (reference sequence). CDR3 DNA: TGTGCCAGCAGCCTCGGACAGGGGGCGTACAGAGGCTACACCTTC. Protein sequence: CASSLGQGAYRGYTF.

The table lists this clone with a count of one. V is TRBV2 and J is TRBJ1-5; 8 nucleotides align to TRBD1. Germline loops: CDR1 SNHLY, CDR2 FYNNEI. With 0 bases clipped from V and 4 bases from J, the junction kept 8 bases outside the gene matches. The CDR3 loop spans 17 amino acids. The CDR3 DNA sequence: TGTGCCAGCAGTGAAGCTGTACGGACAGGGAGTAATCAGCCCCAGCATTTT. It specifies CASSEAVRTGSNQPQHF.

The CDR3 region has the DNA TGTGCCACCAGGGGGAGGAGTAGCTACGAGCAGTACTTC. Residues: CATRGRSSYEQYF. The chain combines TRBV10-3 with TRBJ2-7, with D possibly being TRBD1 (7 bases). The CDR3 runs 13 residues. V dropped 10 bases and J dropped 3 bases, with 16 bases sitting between them. Germline loops: CDR1 ENHRY, CDR2 SYGVKD.

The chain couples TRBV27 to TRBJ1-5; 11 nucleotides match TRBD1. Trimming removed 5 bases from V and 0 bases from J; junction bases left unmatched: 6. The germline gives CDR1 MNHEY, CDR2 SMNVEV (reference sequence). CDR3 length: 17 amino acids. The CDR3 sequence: CASSGTGGRFSNQPQHF. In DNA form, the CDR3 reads TGTGCCAGCAGTGGGACAGGGGGTCGGTTTAGCAATCAGCCCCAGCATTTT.

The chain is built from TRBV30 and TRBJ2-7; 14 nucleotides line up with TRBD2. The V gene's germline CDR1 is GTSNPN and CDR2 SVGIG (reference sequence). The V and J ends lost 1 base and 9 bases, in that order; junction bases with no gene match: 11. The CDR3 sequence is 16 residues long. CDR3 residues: CAWSEPGTSGSIVQYF. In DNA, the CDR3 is TGTGCCTGGAGTGAACCCGGGACTAGCGGGAGTATTGTGCAGTACTTC.

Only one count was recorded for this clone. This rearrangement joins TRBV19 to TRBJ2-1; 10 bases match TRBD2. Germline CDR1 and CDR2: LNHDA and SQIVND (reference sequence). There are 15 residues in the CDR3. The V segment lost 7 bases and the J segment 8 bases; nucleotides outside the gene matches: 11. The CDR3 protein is CASTPGLAPRDEQFF. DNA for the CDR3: TGTGCCAGTACCCCGGGACTAGCGCCAAGGGATGAGCAGTTCTTC.

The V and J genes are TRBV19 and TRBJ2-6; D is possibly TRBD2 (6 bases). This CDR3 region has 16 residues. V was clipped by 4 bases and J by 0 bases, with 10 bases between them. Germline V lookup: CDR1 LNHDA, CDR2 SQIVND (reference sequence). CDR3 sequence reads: CASSNGGSSGANVLTF. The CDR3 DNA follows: TGTGCCAGTAGTAATGGAGGGAGCTCTGGGGCCAACGTCCTGACTTTC.

The CDR3 sequence is CASSERGWNTEAFF. The CDR3 nucleotides are TGTGCCAGCAGTGAAAGGGGTTGGAACACTGAAGCTTTCTTT. The J gene is TRBJ1-1, the V gene TRBV6-1, with D tentatively TRBD1 (5 bases). CDR1 MNHNS and CDR2 SASEGT come from the germline V gene. V was pared by 2 bases and J by 1 base, with 8 bases between. The CDR3 is made up of 14 amino acids.

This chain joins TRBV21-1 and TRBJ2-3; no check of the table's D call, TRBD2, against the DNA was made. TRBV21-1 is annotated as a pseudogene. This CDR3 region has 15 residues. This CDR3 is CASSADYGDTDTQYF. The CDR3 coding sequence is TGTGCCAGCAGCGCAGACTACGGAGACACAGATACGCAGTATTTT.

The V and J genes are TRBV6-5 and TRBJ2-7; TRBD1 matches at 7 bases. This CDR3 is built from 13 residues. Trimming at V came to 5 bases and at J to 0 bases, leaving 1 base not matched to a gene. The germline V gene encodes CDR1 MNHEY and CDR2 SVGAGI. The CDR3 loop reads CASSDRASYEQYF. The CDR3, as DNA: TGTGCCAGCAGTGACAGGGCCTCCTACGAGCAGTACTTC.

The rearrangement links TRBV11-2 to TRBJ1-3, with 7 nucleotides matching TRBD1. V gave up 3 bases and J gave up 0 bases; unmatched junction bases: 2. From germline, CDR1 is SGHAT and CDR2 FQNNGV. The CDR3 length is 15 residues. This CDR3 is CASSLGQSSGNTIYF. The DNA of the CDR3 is TGTGCCAGCAGCTTGGGACAGAGCTCTGGAAACACCATATATTTT.

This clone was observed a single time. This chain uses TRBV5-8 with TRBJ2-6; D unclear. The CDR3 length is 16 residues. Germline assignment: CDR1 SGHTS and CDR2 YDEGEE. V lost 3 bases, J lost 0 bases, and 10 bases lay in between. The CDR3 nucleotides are TGTGCCAGCAGCTACCGCCCGCGCTCTGGGGCCAACGTCCTGACTTTC. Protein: CASSYRPRSGANVLTF.